The rows below give T cell receptor beta chains drawn from one sample of a study of T cell repertoires in cytomegalovirus infection. TCRdb re-analysed the reads in MiXCR, keeping a single row per CDR3 protein. The data show hundreds of thousands of distinct CDR3 sequences, around 24% seen once. Sequencing used CD8+ T cells from PBMCs. These receptors all stem from a human donor in good health (CMV status not recorded). Some clones in this sample may be carry-over from other donors' samples. CDR3s include the opening cysteine and the closing phenylalanine or tryptophan. Each record gives: V gene, D gene, J gene, clone size, CDR3 protein. The D gene is left open where the match is weak. Some rows have no size entry. The others give once, few or many, or a class for an expanded clone.

TRBV4-1,-,TRBJ2-1,many,CASSQGHRSSYNEQFF
TRBV7-8,-,TRBJ1-2,many,CASSNSQDDGKMAIYTF
TRBV7-2,-,TRBJ2-3,many,CASSLRGAYTDTQYF
TRBV6-2/TRBV6-3,-,TRBJ2-2,many,CASSYIQNTGELFF
TRBV7-8,-,TRBJ2-1,many,CASSRTFSYNEQFF
TRBV6-5,TRBD1,TRBJ1-1,-,CASSFHPTGRKNTEAFF
TRBV20-1,-,TRBJ1-2,few,CSASESFSYGYTF
TRBV14,-,TRBJ1-5,few,CASSEQGKPQHF
TRBV2,TRBD2,TRBJ2-2,-,CASPKFERGTGELFF
TRBV11-2,TRBD2,TRBJ2-3,many,CASSPHSGADTQSPDTQYF
TRBV6-1,-,TRBJ2-2,many,CASSDNSYTGELFF
TRBV7-8,TRBD2,TRBJ2-1,many,CASSFRTSGDSSYNEQFF
TRBV2,TRBD2,TRBJ2-3,once,CASGGTSGGTDTQYF
TRBV7-9,-,TRBJ1-2,-,CASSSSPGYTF
TRBV7-6,-,TRBJ1-1,-,CASSLEGRAGTEAFF
TRBV28,TRBD1,TRBJ2-2,many,CASSTPSGTGGIVRELFF
TRBV12-3/TRBV12-4,-,TRBJ1-1,many,CASSLWDTNTEAFF
TRBV19,-,TRBJ1-1,-,CASSIPPVLEPNTEAFF
TRBV28,TRBD1,TRBJ1-4,-,CANSFPGTGNEKLFF
TRBV28,-,TRBJ1-5,many,CASSAALTNQPQHF
TRBV7-8,-,TRBJ2-7,many,CASTPNPDTVRSYEQYF
TRBV14,-,TRBJ2-3,-,CASSPLASSTDTQYF
TRBV20-1,-,TRBJ2-1,few,CSALTERSYNEQFF
TRBV2,-,TRBJ2-1,-,CASRDIGGVPYNEQFF
TRBV27,-,TRBJ1-1,few,CASSLSSDATAFF
TRBV28,-,TRBJ2-1,-,CASNREGESSYNEQFF
TRBV3-1,TRBD2,TRBJ2-5,-,CASSQTGAGGPADYSETQYF
TRBV6-2/TRBV6-3,TRBD2,TRBJ2-1,-,CVSSPGGKSYNEQFF
TRBV20-1,TRBD1,TRBJ1-4,-,CSARRGPTNEKLFF
TRBV29-1,-,TRBJ2-2,-,CSVALFKDTGELFF
TRBV7-9,TRBD1,TRBJ2-1,many,CASRSTGGNEQFF
TRBV14,-,TRBJ2-5,-,CASSQVTQRETQYF
TRBV7-9,-,TRBJ2-1,-,CASSLPGVHEQFF
TRBV11-3,-,TRBJ2-3,many,CASSREVDSLADTQYF
TRBV25-1,TRBD2,TRBJ2-5,-,CASSVTWGTSGEETQYF
TRBV28,-,TRBJ1-2,many,CASSSAGLGGGYTF
TRBV4-3,-,TRBJ2-1,few,CASSQDSQFFSYNEQFF
TRBV6-8,TRBD1,TRBJ2-1,-,CAGSYDQGAVFEQFF
TRBV7-6,TRBD2,TRBJ2-5,few,CASSLVAGGRSQETQYF
TRBV14,-,TRBJ1-6,-,CASSRPGRGNSPLHF
TRBV7-9,-,TRBJ2-1,few,CASSTRRQPVYNEQFF
TRBV12-3/TRBV12-4,-,TRBJ1-1,many,CASSLTTVSNTEAFF
TRBV28,TRBD1,TRBJ2-6,-,CASTPRVGQGPSGANVLTF
TRBV6-2/TRBV6-3,TRBD1,TRBJ2-1,-,CASSYSYRGLEQFF
TRBV7-2,-,TRBJ2-2,-,CASSPLDGELFF
TRBV7-3,-,TRBJ1-1,many,CASSSIHSGDDAEAFF
TRBV6-5,-,TRBJ2-5,many,CASSTNWETQYF
TRBV4-1,TRBD2,TRBJ2-3,few,CASSLLADLTDTQYF
TRBV12-3/TRBV12-4,TRBD2,TRBJ2-1,-,CASSFSTSGGGSSYNEQFF